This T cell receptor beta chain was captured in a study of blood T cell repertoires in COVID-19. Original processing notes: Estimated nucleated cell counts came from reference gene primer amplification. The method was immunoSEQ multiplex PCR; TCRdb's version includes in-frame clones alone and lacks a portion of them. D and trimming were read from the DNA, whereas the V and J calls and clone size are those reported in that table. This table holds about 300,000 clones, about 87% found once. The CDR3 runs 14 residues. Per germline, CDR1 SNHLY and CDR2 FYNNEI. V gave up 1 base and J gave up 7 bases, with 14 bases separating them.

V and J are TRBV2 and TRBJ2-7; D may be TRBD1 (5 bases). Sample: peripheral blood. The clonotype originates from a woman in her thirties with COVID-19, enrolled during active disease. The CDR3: CASSEGTLIDEQYF. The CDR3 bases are TGTGCCAGCAGTGAAGGGACATTAATTGATGAGCAGTACTTC.